The 27 T cell receptor beta chains below come from one sample, sequenced in a study of blood T cell repertoires in COVID-19. The data were produced by immunoSEQ multiplex PCR, yet TCRdb's version contains in-frame clones alone and is incomplete. The sample lists 280,000 or so clones, approximately 91% occurring once. Sample: peripheral blood. These receptors all stem from a man between 18 and 35 years old with active or convalescent COVID-19.

This chain connects TRBV12-5 to TRBJ2-7; a weak D match, TRBD1 (5 bases). Trimming shortened V by 1 base and J by 3 bases, and 7 bases separated the two germline ends. Germline V lookup: CDR1 LGHNT, CDR2 FRNRAP. CDR3 length: 13 residues. The CDR3 region is CASGLGQNYEQYF. The CDR3, as DNA: TGTGCTAGTGGTTTGGGACAGAACTACGAGCAGTACTTC.

The chain carries TRBV29-1 and TRBJ2-7; TRBD1 matches at 8 bases. The CDR3 runs 13 residues. Germline-derived CDR1 and CDR2 are SQVTM and ANQGSEA. V lost 7 bases, J lost 2 bases, and 7 bases stayed unmatched. The CDR3 DNA is TGCAGCGGCAGGGGGCCCCCTACCTACGAGCAGTACTTC. Residues: CSGRGPPTYEQYF.

V is TRBV2 and J is TRBJ2-3, with TRBD2 matching 9 bases. V lost 10 bases to trimming and J lost 3 bases; unmatched junction nucleotides: 11. CDR1 is SNHLY and CDR2 is FYNNEI in the germline V gene. This CDR3 region has 15 residues. DNA for the CDR3: TGTGCCACCCCCACCCGGCGGGGGGGGACAGATACGCAGTATTTT. Translating gives CATPTRRGGTDTQYF.

The chain couples TRBV5-5 to TRBJ2-3; 7 nucleotides match TRBD2. CDR1 and CDR2 (germline): SGHKS, YYEKEE (reference sequence). This CDR3 region has 16 residues. V was pared by 0 bases and J by 5 bases, with 9 bases of the junction left unmatched. The CDR3 nucleotides read TGTGCCAGCAGCTTGGTCGCGGGGGATTTCGTAGATACGCAGTATTTT. It yields the protein CASSLVAGDFVDTQYF.

The J gene is TRBJ2-3, the V gene TRBV9, with 10 bases matching TRBD2. Trimming took 4 bases from V and 3 from J; bases not matched to a gene: 5. Germline-derived CDR1 and CDR2 are SGDLS and YYNGEE. The CDR3 loop spans 15 amino acids. CDR3 sequence: CASSPAGLATDTQYF. The CDR3 bases are TGTGCCAGCAGCCCCGCGGGACTAGCGACAGATACGCAGTATTTT.

The rearrangement uses TRBV7-8 and TRBJ1-5; D gene uncertain. Germline lookup yields CDR1 SGHVS and CDR2 FQNEAQ. The V and J ends lost 5 bases and 6 bases respectively, with 14 bases between them. There are 14 residues in the CDR3. CDR3 nucleotide sequence: TGTGCCAGCAGCCCCTATTCCCCGTCTCAGCCCCAGCATTTT. This codes for CASSPYSPSQPQHF.

This rearrangement joins TRBV5-5 to TRBJ1-3; TRBD1 might be the D (5 bases). Trimming pared 0 bases from V and 3 bases from J, leaving 22 bases between. The CDR3 has 19 residues. The germline V gene encodes CDR1 SGHKS and CDR2 YYEKEE (reference sequence). The CDR3 is CASSLGAGWEGTLGNTIYF. The CDR3 DNA reads TGTGCCAGCAGCTTGGGGGCAGGTTGGGAGGGGACCCTTGGAAACACCATATATTTT.

V and J are TRBV5-5 and TRBJ2-7, with 9 bases aligning to TRBD1. Looked up from germline, CDR1 is SGHKS and CDR2 is YYEKEE (reference sequence). The CDR3 consists of 19 residues. V was clipped by 4 bases and J by 3 bases; unmatched bases: 20. CDR3 loop: CASSPPRPPGQGSFYEQYF. The CDR3 coding sequence is TGTGCCAGCAGCCCGCCAAGGCCCCCGGGACAGGGATCTTTCTACGAGCAGTACTTC. Looking up the rest from reference TRBV5-5 and TRBJ2-7 gives the full variable domain: DAGVTQSPTHLIKTRGQQVTLRCSPISGHKSVSWYQQVLGQGPQFIFQYYEKEERGRGNFPDRFSARQFPNYSSELNVNALLLGDSALYLCASSPPRPPGQGSFYEQYFGPGTRLTVT.

This rearrangement joins TRBV7-2 to TRBJ1-2; 7 nucleotides agree with TRBD1. CDR1 SGHTA and CDR2 FQGNSA come from the germline V gene. V lost 1 base, J lost 1 base, and 3 bases stayed unmatched. The CDR3 has 15 residues. CDR3: CASSLGGQSNYGYTF. The CDR3 coding sequence is TGTGCCAGCAGCTTAGGGGGACAGAGTAACTATGGCTACACCTTC.

The chain uses TRBV7-9 and TRBJ2-5, with D tentatively TRBD1 (5 bases). Looked up from germline, CDR1 is SEHNR and CDR2 is FQNEAQ (reference sequence). V was shortened by 3 bases and J by 0 bases, with 11 bases between the two germline ends. There are 15 residues in the CDR3. The CDR3 bases are TGTGCCAGCAGCTTGGCAGCAGGGTACCAAGAGACCCAGTACTTC. Its translation: CASSLAAGYQETQYF. Combining the CDR3 with reference TRBV7-9 and TRBJ2-5 gives the whole variable domain DTGVSQNPRHKITKRGQNVTFRCDPISEHNRLYWYRQTLGQGPEFLTYFQNEAQLEKSRLLSDRFSAERPKGSFSTLEIQRTEQGDSAMYLCASSLAAGYQETQYFGPGTRLLVL.

This chain joins TRBV7-2 and TRBJ1-3; D ambiguous. In germline, CDR1 is SGHTA, CDR2 FQGNSA. Trimming stripped 3 bases from V and 0 bases from J, with 6 bases between. The CDR3 length is 14 residues. The CDR3 here is CASSFESSGNTIYF. DNA of the CDR3: TGTGCCAGCAGCTTTGAGAGCTCTGGAAACACCATATATTTT.

In its sample, this clone was seen once. The chain uses TRBV15 and TRBJ2-7; 9 bases line up with TRBD1. In germline, CDR1 is LNHNV, CDR2 YYDKDF (reference sequence). Trimming removed 1 base from V and 3 bases from J; junction bases left unmatched: 1. The CDR3 covers 14 residues. CDR3: CATSRGQGDYEQYF. CDR3 bases: TGTGCCACCAGCAGAGGACAGGGGGACTACGAGCAGTACTTC.

With regard to this clone: The sample contains more than one DNA sequence encoding this CDR3. This rearrangement joins TRBV29-1 to TRBJ1-2; tentative D call: TRBD1 (6 bases). The CDR3 is 11 amino acids. V lost 4 bases to trimming and J lost 8 bases, with 11 bases between them. Per the germline V gene, CDR1 is SQVTM and CDR2 is ANQGSEA. CDR3 sequence: CSVVAGEGYTF. CDR3 bases: TGCAGCGTTGTAGCAGGGGAAGGCTACACCTTC.

V usage is TRBV27 and J usage is TRBJ2-7; D is ambiguous. Germline CDR1 is MNHEY and CDR2 is SMNVEV (reference sequence). Trimming removed 1 base at V and 4 bases at J, with 20 bases between. The CDR3 sequence is 17 residues long. The CDR3: CASSLLTTPAPGYEQYF. The CDR3 DNA follows: TGTGCCAGCAGTTTATTGACCACACCCGCCCCGGGTTACGAGCAGTACTTC.

The rearrangement links TRBV12-5 to TRBJ2-7, with 9 bases that match TRBD1. CDR3 length equals 15 residues. Germline V gene lookup returns CDR1 LGHNT and CDR2 FRNRAP. V dropped 4 bases and J dropped 2; count of bases not matched to a gene: 6. The CDR3 DNA reads TGTGCTAGTGGTTCCCACGGGACAGGGCCCTACGAGCAGTACTTC. It translates to CASGSHGTGPYEQYF.

The CDR3 loop is CATSGQLNTEAFF. The CDR3 region has the DNA TGTGCCACCAGCGGGCAGCTGAACACTGAAGCTTTCTTT. The chain couples TRBV15 to TRBJ1-1; D uncertain. Germline-derived CDR1 and CDR2 are LNHNV and YYDKDF (reference sequence). This CDR3 spans 13 amino acids. V was pared by 5 bases and J by 0 bases, with 7 bases between.

This chain links TRBV7-8 with TRBJ2-3, with TRBD2 matching over 9 bases. V shed 0 bases, J shed 4 bases, and the junction held 8 bases outside the gene matches. The CDR3 has 17 residues. Germline assignment: CDR1 SGHVS and CDR2 FQNEAQ. The CDR3 spells CASSLAQSGGMADTQYF. In DNA, the CDR3 is TGTGCCAGCAGCTTAGCCCAGAGCGGGGGGATGGCAGATACGCAGTATTTT.

This rearrangement joins TRBV25-1 to TRBJ1-4; D might be TRBD1 (5 bases). V was pared by 2 bases and J by 6 bases, with 10 bases between. Germline lookup yields CDR1 MGHDK and CDR2 SYGVNS. There are 14 residues in the CDR3. The CDR3 sequence: CASSETGWDEKLFF. In nucleotides, the CDR3 is TGTGCCAGCAGTGAAACAGGATGGGATGAAAAACTGTTTTTT.

This sequence joins TRBV5-5 and TRBJ2-3; 9 bases are a match to TRBD2. Germline-derived CDR1 and CDR2 are SGHKS and YYEKEE (reference sequence). J gave up 1 base and V 4 bases, and 10 bases lay outside the gene matches. This CDR3 region has 17 residues. The CDR3 DNA sequence: TGTGCCAGCAGCCCACCGGGCGGGGGGGTGGGCACAGATACGCAGTATTTT. This codes for CASSPPGGGVGTDTQYF.

This rearrangement joins TRBV13 to TRBJ2-5; tentatively, D is TRBD2 (5 bases). The CDR3 loop spans 14 amino acids. Trimming removed 3 bases at V and 4 bases at J, with 12 bases between. In germline, CDR1 is PRHDT, CDR2 FYEKMQ (reference sequence). CDR3 coding DNA: TGTGCCAGCAGCTTGGGTGGGAGAGGAGAGACCCAGTACTTC. Translating gives CASSLGGRGETQYF.

The rearrangement uses TRBV10-3 and TRBJ1-2, with D possibly matching TRBD1 (5 bases). The germline gives CDR1 ENHRY, CDR2 SYGVKD. V lost 6 bases, J lost 0 bases, and 26 bases lay in between. This CDR3 spans 19 amino acids. The CDR3 region is CAIREGRIARGQANYGYTF. CDR3 nucleotides: TGTGCCATCAGGGAGGGGAGGATCGCTCGAGGTCAAGCTAACTATGGCTACACCTTC.

The chain is built from TRBV28 and TRBJ1-4; 9 positions agree with TRBD1. V was clipped by 7 bases and J by 1 base; unmatched bases: 4. CDR3 size: 15 residues. Per germline, CDR1 MDHEN and CDR2 SYDVKM. CDR3 DNA sequence: TGTGCCAGCACCCGACAGGGGGTAACTAATGAAAAACTGTTTTTT. This codes for CASTRQGVTNEKLFF.

This clone was observed a handful of times. The chain carries TRBV2 and TRBJ1-4; 8 nucleotides align to TRBD1. Germline V lookup: CDR1 SNHLY, CDR2 FYNNEI. J gave up 8 bases and V 6 bases, and 11 bases lay outside the gene matches. The CDR3 runs 15 residues. The chain's CDR3 is CASSLDRGDSEKLFF. In DNA form, the CDR3 reads TGTGCCAGCAGCCTAGACAGGGGCGACTCGGAAAAACTGTTTTTT.

The chain couples TRBV4-1 to TRBJ1-2; a possible D gene is TRBD1 (6 bases). CDR3 size: 15 residues. Trimming removed 0 bases from V and 3 bases from J, with 11 bases in between. Germline V gene sequence: CDR1 MGHRA, CDR2 YSYEKL. The CDR3 loop reads CASSQDEDRDYGYTF. The DNA for the CDR3 is TGCGCCAGCAGCCAAGATGAGGACAGAGACTATGGCTACACCTTC.

The genes are TRBV10-1 and TRBJ1-6, with D possibly being TRBD1 (6 bases). CDR1 and CDR2 (germline): WNHNN, SYGVQD (reference sequence). The CDR3 is 15 residues long. Trimming removed 5 bases from V and 5 bases from J, with 13 bases in between. The chain's CDR3 is CASSKDSNNNSPLHF. The CDR3 nucleotides read TGCGCCAGCAGTAAGGACAGCAACAATAATTCACCCCTCCACTTT.

This clone was seen once. This sequence joins TRBV3-1 (or the pseudogene TRBV3-2) and TRBJ1-1; possibly TRBD1 for D (6 bases). The germline V and J ends were trimmed by 7 bases and 1 base, with 19 bases remaining between them. This CDR3 contains 16 residues. The germline V gene encodes CDR1 LGHDT and CDR2 YNNKEL (reference sequence). This CDR3 reads CASKRGIVYRNTEAFF. The CDR3 region has the DNA TGTGCCAGCAAAAGGGGGATAGTCTATAGGAACACTGAAGCTTTCTTT.

The chain carries TRBV6-5 and TRBJ2-7; possibly TRBD1 for D (6 bases). CDR3 length equals 15 residues. Germline assignment: CDR1 MNHEY and CDR2 SVGAGI. V shed 2 bases and J shed 3 bases, with 14 bases lying between them. CDR3 amino acids: CASSYPSRGFYEQYF. The DNA for the CDR3 is TGTGCCAGCAGTTACCCCTCTAGGGGGTTCTACGAGCAGTACTTC.